The 15 T cell receptor beta chains in this list originate from one sample, sequenced in a study of T cell responses to AZD1222 COVID-19 vaccine. Only in-frame clones appear in the TCRdb table, and some are missing; sequencing was by immunoSEQ multiplex PCR. The repertoire has 110,000 or so clones, approximately 90% of them found once; the top ten carry roughly 4%. Sequenced here: peripheral blood, sampled 28 days after the second AZD1222 dose. All receptors come from an adult who received the AZD1222 COVID-19 vaccine.

The chain combines TRBV7-6 with TRBJ1-1, with D possibly being TRBD1 (6 bases). The V and J ends lost 3 bases and 4 bases respectively, with 12 bases between them. The CDR3 spans 14 residues. Germline values: CDR1 SGHVS, CDR2 FNYEAQ. CDR3 sequence: CASSLGGGGTEAFF. The CDR3 DNA reads as TGTGCCAGCAGCTTGGGAGGGGGTGGCACTGAAGCTTTCTTT.

This chain links TRBV4-3 with TRBJ1-5, with TRBD1 matching over 10 bases. Germline V gene data show CDR1 as LGHNA and CDR2 as YSLEER. V dropped 0 bases and J dropped 4; count of bases not matched to a gene: 3. The CDR3 covers 16 residues. The CDR3, as DNA: TGCGCCAGCAGCCAAGATTCGGGACAGGGGAATCAGCCCCAGCATTTT. It is translated as CASSQDSGQGNQPQHF.

V usage is TRBV15 and J usage is TRBJ2-2; no clear D gene. Germline CDR1 and CDR2: LNHNV and YYDKDF (reference sequence). This CDR3 is 14 amino acids long. V lost 3 bases, J lost 7 bases, and 12 bases lay in between. The CDR3 nucleotides read TGTGCCACCAGCAGGCGTCAGGAAGGCGGGGAGCTGTTTTTT. Its protein product is CATSRRQEGGELFF.

This clone has a single count. The V gene is TRBV5-1, the J gene TRBJ2-7; 7 nucleotides line up with TRBD1. J gave up 4 bases and V 2 bases, and 6 bases lay outside the gene matches. Germline assignment: CDR1 SGHRS and CDR2 YFSETQ. The CDR3 consists of 14 residues. The CDR3 DNA reads TGCGCCAGCAGCTTCTTGGACAGGACGTACGAGCAGTACTTC. Its translation is CASSFLDRTYEQYF. Full variable domain (remainder filled in from reference TRBV5-1 and TRBJ2-7): KAGVTQTPRYLIKTRGQQVTLSCSPISGHRSVSWYQQTPGQGLQFLFEYFSETQRNKGNFPGRFSGRQFSNSRSEMNVSTLELGDSALYLCASSFLDRTYEQYFGPGTRLTVT.

The chain combines TRBV5-1 with TRBJ1-2, with 8 bases lining up with TRBD1. The junction had 3 bases not matched to a gene; V was cut back by 0 bases and J by 8 bases. From germline, CDR1 is SGHRS and CDR2 YFSETQ. This CDR3 region has 13 residues. CDR3: CASSLADRVGYTF. CDR3 DNA sequence: TGCGCCAGCAGCTTGGCGGACAGGGTCGGCTACACCTTC. Variable domain in full (rest from reference TRBV5-1 and TRBJ1-2): KAGVTQTPRYLIKTRGQQVTLSCSPISGHRSVSWYQQTPGQGLQFLFEYFSETQRNKGNFPGRFSGRQFSNSRSEMNVSTLELGDSALYLCASSLADRVGYTFGSGTRLTVV.

The chain couples TRBV7-8 to TRBJ1-5; a possible D gene is TRBD1 (6 bases). The CDR3 extends over 14 amino acids. V was clipped by 1 base and J by 5 bases, with 9 bases between them. The V gene's germline CDR1 is SGHVS and CDR2 FQNEAQ. The CDR3 DNA follows: TGTGCCAGCAGCTTAGGGACAGTTGATCAGCCCCAGCATTTT. Translated, it gives CASSLGTVDQPQHF. Variable domain in full (rest from reference TRBV7-8 and TRBJ1-5): GAGVSQSPRYKVAKRGQDVALRCDPISGHVSLFWYQQALGQGPEFLTYFQNEAQLDKSGLPSDRFFAERPEGSVSTLKIQRTQQEDSAVYLCASSLGTVDQPQHFGDGTRLSIL.

For this clone: The junction shows a germline mismatch at one end, possibly a read error. The J gene is TRBJ2-7, the V gene TRBV4-3, with TRBD2 as a possible D gene (6 bases). The CDR3 runs 14 residues. Germline V gene lookup returns CDR1 LGHNA and CDR2 YSLEER. The CDR3 DNA reads as TGCGCCAGCAGCCACGAACCCGGGACTGCTCCCCTCTCCTTC. As protein: CASSHEPGTAPLSF.

This rearrangement joins TRBV11-2 to TRBJ1-1, with D possibly being TRBD1 (6 bases). V lost 0 bases and J lost 5, with 13 bases in between. Germline assignment: CDR1 SGHAT and CDR2 FQNNGV. This CDR3 comprises 15 residues. The CDR3 loop reads CASSLEWQGNTEAFF. CDR3 in DNA: TGTGCCAGCAGCTTAGAGTGGCAGGGGAATACTGAAGCTTTCTTT.

This chain joins TRBV5-1 and TRBJ2-1; the match to TRBD1 covers 8 bases. The CDR3 has 12 residues. Germline-derived CDR1 and CDR2 are SGHRS and YFSETQ. V was pared by 7 bases and J by 4 bases, with 1 base of the junction left unmatched. This CDR3 reads CASGTGYNEQFF. The CDR3, as DNA: TGCGCCAGCGGGACAGGATACAATGAGCAGTTCTTC.

This clone has a handful of counts. This rearrangement joins TRBV4-1 to TRBJ1-3; TRBD1 might be the D (5 bases). The CDR3 loop spans 16 amino acids. Trimming left V 4 bases short and J 1 base short, with 14 bases between. The germline CDR1 and CDR2 sequences are MGHRA and YSYEKL. The CDR3 DNA sequence: TGCGCCAGCAGCCCTACCAATGGGGGATCTGGAAACACCATATATTTT. Protein: CASSPTNGGSGNTIYF.

The genes are TRBV5-1 and TRBJ1-3; the match to TRBD1 covers 7 bases. The germline V gene has CDR1 SGHRS and CDR2 YFSETQ. The CDR3 consists of 13 residues. The J segment lost 4 bases and the V segment lost 3 bases, leaving 1 base of the junction unmatched. The CDR3 reads CASSSDRGNTIYF. As DNA, the CDR3 is TGCGCCAGCAGCTCGGACAGGGGAAACACCATATATTTT.

V gene TRBV11-1 combines with J gene TRBJ2-7, with D tentatively TRBD2 (6 bases). Between the trimmed V and J ends, which lost 1 base and 2 bases, there was a span of 6 bases. Germline-derived CDR1 and CDR2 are SGHAT and FQDESV (reference sequence). CDR3 length equals 13 residues. CDR3 nucleotide sequence: TGTGCCAGCAGCTTAGGACTAGCCTACGAGCAGTACTTC. Protein: CASSLGLAYEQYF. The whole variable domain, remainder taken from reference TRBV11-1 and TRBJ2-7, is EAEVAQSPRYKITEKSQAVAFWCDPISGHATLYWYRQILGQGPELLVQFQDESVVDDSQLPKDRFSAERLKGVDSTLKIQPAELGDSAMYLCASSLGLAYEQYFGPGTRLTVT.

The J gene is TRBJ2-5, the V gene TRBV27; TRBD2 agrees at 13 bases. Per the germline V gene, CDR1 is MNHEY and CDR2 is SMNVEV (reference sequence). The CDR3 length is 16 residues. V was clipped by 5 bases and J by 1 base; unmatched bases: 4. The chain's CDR3 is CASSKTSGRAQETQYF. DNA for the CDR3: TGTGCCAGCAGTAAAACTAGCGGGAGGGCCCAAGAGACCCAGTACTTC.

This sequence joins TRBV5-1 and TRBJ2-3; TRBD1 agrees at 7 bases. Germline-derived CDR1 and CDR2 are SGHRS and YFSETQ. V dropped 0 bases and J dropped 5; count of bases not matched to a gene: 3. This CDR3 contains 14 residues. As DNA, the CDR3 is TGCGCCAGCAGCTTGGGACAGGGTGAAGATACGCAGTATTTT. Translating it yields CASSLGQGEDTQYF.

This sequence joins TRBV19 and TRBJ1-5, with D maybe TRBD1 (5 bases). V was pared by 5 bases and J by 5 bases, with 10 bases between. Germline V gives CDR1 LNHDA, CDR2 SQIVND (reference sequence). The CDR3 consists of 13 residues. Written as DNA, the CDR3 is TGTGCCAGTAGTTCAGGGAGAGATCAGCCCCAGCATTTT. Its translation is CASSSGRDQPQHF.